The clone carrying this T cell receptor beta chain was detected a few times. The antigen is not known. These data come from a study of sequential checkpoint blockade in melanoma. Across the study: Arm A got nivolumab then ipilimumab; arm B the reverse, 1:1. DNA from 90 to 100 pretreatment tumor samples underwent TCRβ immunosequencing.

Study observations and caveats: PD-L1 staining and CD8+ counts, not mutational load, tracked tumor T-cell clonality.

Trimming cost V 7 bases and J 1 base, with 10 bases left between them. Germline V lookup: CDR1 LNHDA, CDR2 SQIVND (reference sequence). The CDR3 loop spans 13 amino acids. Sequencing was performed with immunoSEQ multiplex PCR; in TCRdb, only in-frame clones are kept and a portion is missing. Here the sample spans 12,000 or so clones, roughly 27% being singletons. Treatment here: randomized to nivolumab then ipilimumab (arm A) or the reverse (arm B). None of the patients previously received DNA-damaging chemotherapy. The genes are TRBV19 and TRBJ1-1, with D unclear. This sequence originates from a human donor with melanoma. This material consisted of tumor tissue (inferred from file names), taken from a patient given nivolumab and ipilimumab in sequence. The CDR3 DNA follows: TGTGCCAGTACTTCAACGGAGAACACTGAAGCTTTCTTT. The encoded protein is CASTSTENTEAFF.